This T cell receptor (beta chain) is drawn from a study of metastatic and nonmetastatic thyroid tumors. Study summary: Repertoire comparison spanned blood and tumor or nodule tissue of malignant and benign thyroid patients. Study results and caveats: Relative to benign nodules, malignant thyroid tumors were reportedly characterized by significantly elevated TCR beta diversity in blood and tumor.

Until they underwent thyroid surgery, no patient had received any treatment. The CDR3 runs 18 residues. Germline V gene sequence: CDR1 SNHLY, CDR2 FYNNEI. J gave up 8 bases and V 6 bases, and 16 bases lay outside the gene matches. Original processing notes: Clinicopathological groups of papillary thyroid cancer showed CDR3 differences that were used to build a distant-metastasis classifier. TCRdb re-analyzed the PCR reads using MiXCR. TCRdb, not the original authors, processed these V and J calls. Of over 15,000 clones detected, 25% to 30% appear once; the ten largest clones hold under 15%. This clone showed up many times. The target antigen is unknown.

The chain carries TRBV2 and TRBJ2-1; 13 bases are shared with TRBD2. Material: tumor tissue. The receptor comes from a female donor with papillary thyroid cancer or a benign thyroid nodule (not recorded which). Some clones in this sample may be carry-over from other donors' samples. CDR3: CASRASRGTSGRVDEQFF. Written as DNA, the CDR3 is TGTGCCAGCAGAGCCTCAAGGGGAACTAGCGGGAGGGTTGATGAGCAGTTCTTC.